This entry concerns a single T cell receptor (beta chain). The length of the CDR3 is 14 residues. Germline values: CDR1 SGDLS, CDR2 YYNGEE. Trimming shortened V by 10 bases and J by 0 bases, and 14 bases separated the two germline ends. The sample belongs to a study of blood T cell repertoires in COVID-19. TCRdb's copy holds only in-frame clones and misses some; the assay was immunoSEQ multiplex PCR. The sample records roughly 230,000 clones, around 83% being singletons. The chain couples TRBV9 to TRBJ1-3; D possibly corresponds to TRBD1 (6 bases). This TCR was sampled from a woman between 45 and 60 years old with acute or convalescent COVID-19. The specimen was peripheral blood. CDR3 DNA sequence: TGTGCCTTGGAAAGGGGGATCTCTGGAAACACCATATATTTT. It encodes CALERGISGNTIYF.